This T cell receptor (beta chain) originates from a study of blood T cell repertoires in COVID-19 (dated by TCRdb to the early 2020s). For the wider study: Samples covering the acute and convalescent phases of COVID-19 were provided by collaborators in the United States, Italy and Spain. The dataset comprised deeply sampled blood TCRbeta repertoires from subjects exposed to, actively infected with, or recovered from COVID-19. HLA class I and class II types, where available, came from metadata supplied by the sample provider rather than from assay-based typing. A de-identified subject ID, COVID-19 status, age in years and sex were almost always included in the sample metadata. The repertoires were released in a freely available public database meant as a resource for research on the immune response to SARS-CoV-2. The samples were drawn from the first 160 participants of the ongoing ImmuneRACE study and from 1,254 subjects provided by 6 global collaborators. The material from the prospective study consisted of cDNA or gDNA derived from T cells, B-cell-depleted T cells, or PBMCs. The study at large found these results: How much clinical and demographic metadata was included differed by source and by participant, and the metadata was provided uncurated.

Collaborating institutions collected whole blood in K2EDTA tubes following their own protocols. For TCRbeta analysis, collaborators shipped samples as frozen whole blood, isolated PBMCs, or DNA extracted from either of those sample types. Worth noting for this clone: The specificity of this receptor is unknown. Base qualities are missing; no much larger clone stands one base away.

V loses 5 bases at its end and J loses 3 bases; junction bases beyond the gene matches: 7. The germline V gene (reference sequence) provides CDR1 SGHAT and CDR2 FQDESV. CDR3 length: 15 amino acids, cysteine to phenylalanine. Only the CDR3 DNA is retained, 45 bases long and in frame from the first base. The immunoSEQ Assay, a bias-controlled multiplex PCR, was used to amplify TCRbeta CDR3 regions from genomic DNA. Turning to the authors' computational methods: Within the assay, amplification of reference gene primers was used to estimate how many nucleated cells each sample contained. To quantify the absolute abundance of each unique TCRbeta CDR3 rearrangement, sequence reads were collapsed and filtered. For each sample, productive Simpson clonality was calculated as the square root of Simpson's diversity index across productive rearrangements. Entries here come from immuneACCESS through TCRdb and include only in-frame sequences with V and J called. Some clones fail to appear in such tables; in the studies checked, an unresolved V gene covers under half of the shortfall, and the cause of the remainder is unknown. That table is the source of V, J and clone size, and D and trimming were worked out from the DNA. This sample has around 450,000 clones in its table, and about 89% of those were observed once. Around 4.4% of the sample goes to the ten largest clones.

Sequencing input: peripheral blood. This TCR was recovered from a woman aged 25 to 45 with acute or convalescent COVID-19. The receptor chain draws on TRBV11-1 and TRBJ2-3, with 8 bases matching TRBD2. The bases read TGTGCCAGCAGCCAACCCCGGGGGGGAACAGATACGCAGTATTTT. This yields the protein CASSQPRGGTDTQYF. Full variable domain (CDR3 extended with the reference TRBV11-1 and TRBJ2-3 proteins): EAEVAQSPRYKITEKSQAVAFWCDPISGHATLYWYRQILGQGPELLVQFQDESVVDDSQLPKDRFSAERLKGVDSTLKIQPAELGDSAMYLCASSQPRGGTDTQYFGPGTRLTVL.